This T cell receptor (beta chain) was retrieved from a study of somatic mutations in cytotoxic T cells in rheumatoid arthritis. Study-wide context: Patient blood, approximately 32 ml in EDTA, was obtained immediately after diagnosis and prior to the start of any treatment. Study results and limitations: The top CD8+ clone topped 20% of CD8+ cells in about an eighth of the 65 patients. CD8+ T-cell clonality did not differ significantly between rheumatoid arthritis patients and age-matched healthy controls.

In its sample, this clone was seen once. Its target is unknown. CD4+ cells and CD8+ cells were each obtained through positive magnetic bead selection, and their purity was assessed by flow cytometry. Some clones are missing from TCRdb's copy, which holds only in-frame ones; the method was immunoSEQ multiplex PCR. This table holds about 19,000 clones, approximately 71% found once. This CDR3 region has 14 residues. Sequenced input: CD8+ T cells sorted from blood. The chain recombines TRBV21-1 with TRBJ2-3; TRBD1, as called in the table, went unchecked against the DNA. TRBV21-1 is deemed a pseudogene. The TCR originated in an adult with rheumatoid arthritis. DNA for the CDR3: TGTGCCAGCAGCCGGGACAGGGGACCAGATACGCAGTATTTT. It translates to CASSRDRGPDTQYF.